One sample yielded the 10 T cell receptor beta chains listed below, sequenced in a study of shared clonotypes between healthy human individuals. Method: immunoSEQ multiplex PCR; TCRdb's copy keeps in-frame clones and lacks some. The sample lists roughly 2.6 million clones, 90% to 95% occurring once. Material for sequencing was naive CD4+ T cells sorted from blood. As for subset: CD45RA+ positively selected. These receptors were obtained from a young man in good health.

The chain uses TRBV30 and TRBJ2-4, with D possibly TRBD1 on 5 matching bases. The V gene lost 0 bases and the J gene lost 3 bases, with 15 bases spanning the gap. The CDR3 spans 16 residues. Germline V lookup: CDR1 GTSNPN, CDR2 SVGIG (reference sequence). The CDR3 DNA is TGTGCCTGGAGTGTAATCCTGACAGAGATCAAAAACATTCAGTACTTC. Residues: CAWSVILTEIKNIQYF.

V is TRBV10-3 and J is TRBJ1-1; D uncertain. Trimming took off 0 bases at V and 5 bases at J, with 10 bases between the two ends. There are 14 residues in the CDR3. The germline gives CDR1 ENHRY, CDR2 SYGVKD. In nucleotides, the CDR3 is TGTGCCATCAGTGAGTCCGTTCCTGCGACTGAAGCTTTCTTT. This encodes CAISESVPATEAFF.

This clone occurred once. V and J are TRBV5-1 and TRBJ1-1; no clear D. This CDR3 has 14 amino acids. Germline V CDR1 and CDR2: SGHRS, YFSETQ. V shed 3 bases and J shed 0 bases, with 9 bases lying between them. CDR3 protein: CASSSSLMNTEAFF. The CDR3 bases are TGCGCCAGCAGCTCCTCTCTCATGAACACTGAAGCTTTCTTT.

The genes are TRBV11-3 and TRBJ1-6; 9 bases are shared with TRBD1. The V segment lost 9 bases and the J segment 7 bases; nucleotides outside the gene matches: 4. The CDR3 has 13 residues. Germline CDR1 reads SGHNT; CDR2 reads YENEEA. Here the CDR3 reads CARWDRVNSPLHF. CDR3 DNA: TGTGCCAGATGGGACAGGGTCAATTCACCCCTCCACTTT.

The chain has TRBV7-2 and TRBJ2-2; a weak D match, TRBD1 (6 bases). The CDR3 length is 16 residues. The germline V gene has CDR1 SGHTA and CDR2 FQGNSA. Trimming removed 4 bases at V and 2 bases at J, with 14 bases between. The CDR3 reads CASSSLGQLNTGELFF. The CDR3 coding sequence is TGTGCCAGCAGCTCGCTTGGACAGCTTAACACCGGGGAGCTGTTTTTT.

The genes are TRBV6-5 and TRBJ2-7, with 10 bases aligning to TRBD2. Looked up from germline, CDR1 is MNHEY and CDR2 is SVGAGI. The CDR3 spans 14 residues. J lost 6 bases, V lost 6 bases, and 8 bases had no gene match. CDR3 coding DNA: TGTGCCAGCAGGCCTAGCGGGGGCCGCCTCGAGCAGTACTTC. Amino acids: CASRPSGGRLEQYF.

The genes are TRBV11-3 and TRBJ2-1, with D uncertain. V was clipped by 8 bases and J by 6 bases, with 11 bases between them. The CDR3 spans 12 residues. Germline CDR1 and CDR2: SGHNT and YENEEA. CDR3 DNA: TGTGCCAGCGGCCTAAATGGCAATGAGCAGTTCTTC. Translating it yields CASGLNGNEQFF.

The rearrangement links TRBV6-5 to TRBJ1-6, with D uncertain. CDR1 and CDR2 from the germline V gene are MNHEY and SVGAGI. The CDR3 is 15 residues long. With 7 bases removed from V and 9 bases from J, the gap between germline ends came to 19 bases. The CDR3: CASTNPARPGSPLHF. The CDR3 region has the DNA TGTGCCAGCACCAACCCGGCCCGGCCCGGTTCACCCCTCCACTTT.

The chain employs TRBV6-5 and TRBJ1-4; no clear D gene. Germline V CDR1 and CDR2: MNHEY, SVGAGI. The CDR3 runs 15 residues. V was shortened by 2 bases and J by 0 bases, with 7 bases between the two germline ends. Written as DNA, the CDR3 is TGTGCCAGCAGTTACCAAAGGACAACTAATGAAAAACTGTTTTTT. Encoded protein: CASSYQRTTNEKLFF.

The V and J genes are TRBV9 and TRBJ2-5, with 11 bases aligning to TRBD2. V was pared by 0 bases and J by 0 bases, with 7 bases of the junction left unmatched. CDR3 length: 18 amino acids. Germline V gene lookup returns CDR1 SGDLS and CDR2 YYNGEE. The CDR3 loop reads CASSVGTSGGPYQETQYF. The CDR3 DNA is TGTGCCAGCAGCGTAGGAACTAGCGGGGGACCGTACCAAGAGACCCAGTACTTC.